This is a list of T cell receptor beta chains from one sample in a study of CD8+ T cells in alopecia areata. Assay: immunoSEQ multiplex PCR; the TCRdb copy retains only in-frame clones and omits some. In the table there are approximately 180,000 clones, 63% of which are singletons. The sequencing here drew on CD4+ T cells sorted from blood, taken at week 0. The receptors here all came from a human donor with alopecia areata. Each CDR3 is given with its conserved first and last residue. The order of the fields is J gene, clone size, D gene, V gene, CDR3 length, CDR3 DNA, CDR3 protein. The D gene is left open where the match is weak. Size is omitted from some rows. Given values are once, few, many or a class for expanded clones.

J: TRBJ1-6
size: NA
D: NA
V: TRBV30
length: 13
DNA: TGTGCCTGGAGTTCCACTCCGAATCCACCCCTCCACTTT
CDR3: CAWSSTPNPPLHF

J: TRBJ2-1
size: few
D: NA
V: TRBV7-3
length: 15
DNA: TGTGCCAGCAGCTCACAGGGAGAGGCTTACAATGAGCAGTTCTTC
CDR3: CASSSQGEAYNEQFF

J: TRBJ1-1
size: NA
D: NA
V: TRBV13
length: 16
DNA: TGTGCCAGCAGCTTAGGTCGCGGAGGTGTGAACACTGAAGCTTTCTTT
CDR3: CASSLGRGGVNTEAFF

J: TRBJ2-1
size: NA
D: NA
V: TRBV30
length: 11
DNA: TGTGCCTGGAGTGTTCAGCAGGAGCAGTTCTTC
CDR3: CAWSVQQEQFF

J: TRBJ1-5
size: NA
D: NA
V: TRBV19
length: 14
DNA: TGTGCCAGTAGTATCCTTTATAGCAATCAGCCCCAGCATTTT
CDR3: CASSILYSNQPQHF

J: TRBJ1-6
size: few
D: NA
V: TRBV7-2
length: 15
DNA: TGTGCCAGCAGCTTAGTTCGAGAGCTGAATTCACCCCTCCACTTT
CDR3: CASSLVRELNSPLHF

J: TRBJ2-6
size: NA
D: NA
V: TRBV19
length: 15
DNA: TGTGCCAGTAAATTAGGGAACCCTGGGGCCAACGTCCTGACTTTC
CDR3: CASKLGNPGANVLTF

J: TRBJ2-1
size: NA
D: NA
V: TRBV15
length: 15
DNA: TGTGCCACCAGCAGAGATGTGCCCAATCCGAATGAGCAGTTCTTC
CDR3: CATSRDVPNPNEQFF

J: TRBJ2-3
size: once
D: TRBD1
V: TRBV29-1
length: 14
DNA: TGCAGCGGAGACAGGGGGGGTAGCACAGATACGCAGTATTTT
CDR3: CSGDRGGSTDTQYF

J: TRBJ2-7
size: NA
D: TRBD1
V: TRBV6-6
length: 15
DNA: TGTGCCAGCAGTTACTCGTCACAGGGGATGAGCGAGCAGTACTTC
CDR3: CASSYSSQGMSEQYF

J: TRBJ2-3
size: NA
D: NA
V: TRBV5-1
length: 14
DNA: TGCGCCAGCAGCCGACCAGACAACACAGATACGCAGTATTTT
CDR3: CASSRPDNTDTQYF